What follows describes a single T cell receptor beta chain. The time point denotes: baseline, week 1 (first vaccination visit). Regarding treatment: pre-vaccination baseline after standard-of-care therapy. Sequencing was performed with immunoSEQ multiplex PCR; in TCRdb, only in-frame clones are kept and a portion is missing. The sample comprises 15,000 or so clones, just under 80% of which are singletons, and 8% to 10% rests with the top ten. This specimen comes from a study of a mutant IDH1 vaccine in newly diagnosed glioma. Study-level information: Treated patients were around 62% male, roughly 40% female, mean age approximately 41 years. Beforehand, treatment had been radiotherapy, temozolomide, or both; the majority received both.

The CDR3 has 15 amino acids. CDR1 SQVTM and CDR2 ANQGSEA come from the germline V gene. V gave up 6 bases and J gave up 0 bases; unmatched junction bases: 7. The chain uses TRBV29-1 and TRBJ2-7; TRBD2 matches at 11 bases. The sequence was obtained from a man aged 40-55 years with glioma. Sequenced here: PBMCs, sampled from a glioma patient treated with radiotherapy, temozolomide or both. Here the CDR3 reads CSVAGTSGISYEQYF. The CDR3 bases are TGCAGCGTCGCTGGGACTAGCGGTATCTCCTACGAGCAGTACTTC.